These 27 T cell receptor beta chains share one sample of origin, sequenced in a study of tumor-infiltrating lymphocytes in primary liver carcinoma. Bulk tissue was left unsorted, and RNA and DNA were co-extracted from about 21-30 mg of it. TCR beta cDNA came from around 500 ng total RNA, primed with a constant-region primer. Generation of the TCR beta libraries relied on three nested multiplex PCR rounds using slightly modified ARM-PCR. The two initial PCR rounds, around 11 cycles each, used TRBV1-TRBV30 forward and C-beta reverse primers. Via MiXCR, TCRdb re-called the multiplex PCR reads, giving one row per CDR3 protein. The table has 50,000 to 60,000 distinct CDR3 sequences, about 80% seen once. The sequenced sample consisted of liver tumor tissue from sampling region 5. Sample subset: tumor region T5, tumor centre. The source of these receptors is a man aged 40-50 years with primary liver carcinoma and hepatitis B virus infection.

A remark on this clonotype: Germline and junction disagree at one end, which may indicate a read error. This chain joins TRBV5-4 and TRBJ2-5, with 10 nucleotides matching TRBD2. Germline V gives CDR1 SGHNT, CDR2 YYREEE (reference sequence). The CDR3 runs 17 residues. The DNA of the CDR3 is TGTGCGAGCAGTCCCACTAGCGGGAAAACTAAAAGGAGACCCCAGTACTTC. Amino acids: CASSPTSGKTKRRPQYF.

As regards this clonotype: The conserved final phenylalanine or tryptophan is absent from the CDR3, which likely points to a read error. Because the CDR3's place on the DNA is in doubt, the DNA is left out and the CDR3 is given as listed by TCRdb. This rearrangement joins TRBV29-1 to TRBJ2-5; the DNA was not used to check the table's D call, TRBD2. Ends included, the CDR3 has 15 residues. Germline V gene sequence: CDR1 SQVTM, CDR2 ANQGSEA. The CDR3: CSVSLLAGRGGTQHL.

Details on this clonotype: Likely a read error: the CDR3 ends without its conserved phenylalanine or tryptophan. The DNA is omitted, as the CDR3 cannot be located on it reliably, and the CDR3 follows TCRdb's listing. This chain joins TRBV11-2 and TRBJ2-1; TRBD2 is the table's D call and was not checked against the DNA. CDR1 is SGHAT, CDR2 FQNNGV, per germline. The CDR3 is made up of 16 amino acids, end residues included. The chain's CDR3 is CASSYPGTSGSNDEFL.

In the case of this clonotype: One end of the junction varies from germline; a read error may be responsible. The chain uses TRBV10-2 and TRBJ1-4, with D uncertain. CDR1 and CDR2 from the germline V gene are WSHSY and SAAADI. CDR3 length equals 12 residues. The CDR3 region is CTSTRVSEKLFF. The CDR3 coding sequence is TGCACCAGCACGAGGGTGAGTGAAAAACTGTTTTTT.

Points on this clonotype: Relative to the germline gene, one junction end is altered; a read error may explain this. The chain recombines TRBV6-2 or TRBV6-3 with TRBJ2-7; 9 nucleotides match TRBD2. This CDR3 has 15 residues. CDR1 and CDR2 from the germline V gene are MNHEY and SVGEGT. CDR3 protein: CASSTPTSGEYDQCF. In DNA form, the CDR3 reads TGTGCCAGCAGCACTCCGACTAGCGGAGAGTACGATCAGTGCTTC.

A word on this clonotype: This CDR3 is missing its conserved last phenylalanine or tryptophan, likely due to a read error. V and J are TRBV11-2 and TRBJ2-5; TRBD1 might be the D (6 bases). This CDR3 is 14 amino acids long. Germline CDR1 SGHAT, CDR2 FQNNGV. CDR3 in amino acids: CASSLYRDRETQYL. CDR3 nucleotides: TGTGCCAGCAGCTTATACAGGGATAGGGAGACTCAGTACCTC.

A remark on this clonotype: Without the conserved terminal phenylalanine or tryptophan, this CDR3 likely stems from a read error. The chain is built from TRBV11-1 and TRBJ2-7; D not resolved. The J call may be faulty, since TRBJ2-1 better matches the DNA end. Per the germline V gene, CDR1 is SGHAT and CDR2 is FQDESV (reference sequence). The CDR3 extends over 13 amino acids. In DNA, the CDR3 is TGTGCCAGCAGGGGGAAGCGATCCTACGAGCAGTTCATA. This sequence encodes CASRGKRSYEQFI.

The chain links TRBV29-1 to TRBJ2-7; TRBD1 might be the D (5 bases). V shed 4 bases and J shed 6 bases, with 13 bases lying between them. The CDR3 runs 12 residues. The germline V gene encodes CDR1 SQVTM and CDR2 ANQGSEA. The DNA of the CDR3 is TGCAGCGTTGTGGACACACACGGCGAGCAGTACTTC. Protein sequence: CSVVDTHGEQYF.

CDR3 loop: CASGQGHGASGANVLTF. The CDR3 DNA reads as TGTGCCAGCGGTCAAGGACATGGGGCATCTGGGGCCAACGTCCTGACTTTC. This chain joins TRBV5-4 and TRBJ2-6; D possibly corresponds to TRBD1 (5 bases). The length of the CDR3 is 17 residues. Germline values: CDR1 SGHNT, CDR2 YYREEE (reference sequence). The V end was cut by 7 bases, the J end by 1 base, with 18 bases between. Variable domain in full (rest from reference TRBV5-4 and TRBJ2-6): ETGVTQSPTHLIKTRGQQVTLRCSSQSGHNTVSWYQQALGQGPQFIFQYYREEENGRGNFPPRFSGLQFPNYSSELNVNALELDDSALYLCASGQGHGASGANVLTFGAGSRLTVL.

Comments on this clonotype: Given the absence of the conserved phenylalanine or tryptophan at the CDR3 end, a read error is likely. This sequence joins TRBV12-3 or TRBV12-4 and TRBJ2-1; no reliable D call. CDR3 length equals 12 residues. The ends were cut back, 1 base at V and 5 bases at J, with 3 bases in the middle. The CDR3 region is CASSLDNNEQFS. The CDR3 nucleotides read TGTGCCAGCAGTTTAGACAACAATGAGCAGTTCTCC.

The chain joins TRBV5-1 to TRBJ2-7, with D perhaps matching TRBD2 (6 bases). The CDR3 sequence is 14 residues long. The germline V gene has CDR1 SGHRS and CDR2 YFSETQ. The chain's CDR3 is CFSSLEPGGYEQYF. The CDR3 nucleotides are TGCTTCAGCAGCTTGGAGCCAGGAGGGTACGAGCAGTACTTC.

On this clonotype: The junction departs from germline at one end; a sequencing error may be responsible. CDR3 bases: TGTGCCAGCAGGGGACTAGCGGGCGTCTACGGGCAGTACTTC. Protein sequence: CASRGLAGVYGQYF. This chain uses TRBV6-5 with TRBJ2-7; 12 bases line up with TRBD2. The CDR3 consists of 14 residues. CDR1 and CDR2 from the germline V gene are MNHEY and SVGAGI.

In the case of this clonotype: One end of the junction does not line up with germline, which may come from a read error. The chain's CDR3 is CASNLGTGGEQYF. CDR3 bases: TGTGCCAGCAATCTCGGGACTGGGGGCGAGCAATACTTC. The chain joins TRBV12-3 or TRBV12-4 to TRBJ2-7, with D perhaps being TRBD1 or TRBD2 (6 bases each). CDR3 length: 13 amino acids.

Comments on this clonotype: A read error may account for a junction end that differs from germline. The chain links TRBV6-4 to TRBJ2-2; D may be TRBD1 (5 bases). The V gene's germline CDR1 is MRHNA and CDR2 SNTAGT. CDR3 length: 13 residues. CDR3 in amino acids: CASSTEGAGELFF. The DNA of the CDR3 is TGTGCAAGCAGTACGGAAGGGGCAGGGGAGCTGTTTTTT.

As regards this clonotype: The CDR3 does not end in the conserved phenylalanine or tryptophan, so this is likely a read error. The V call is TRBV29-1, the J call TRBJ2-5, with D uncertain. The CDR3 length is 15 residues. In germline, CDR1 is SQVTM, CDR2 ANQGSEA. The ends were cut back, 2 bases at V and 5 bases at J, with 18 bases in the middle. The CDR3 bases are TGCAGCGTTGAATCCGCGTCGGGTACATCGGAGACCCAGTACGTC. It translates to CSVESASGTSETQYV.

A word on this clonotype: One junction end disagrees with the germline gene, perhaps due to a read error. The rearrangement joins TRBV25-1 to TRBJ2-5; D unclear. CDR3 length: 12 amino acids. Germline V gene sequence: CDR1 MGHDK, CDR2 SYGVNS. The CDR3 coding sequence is TGTACCAGGAGTCTAAACTCAGAGACCCAGTACTTC. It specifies CTRSLNSETQYF.

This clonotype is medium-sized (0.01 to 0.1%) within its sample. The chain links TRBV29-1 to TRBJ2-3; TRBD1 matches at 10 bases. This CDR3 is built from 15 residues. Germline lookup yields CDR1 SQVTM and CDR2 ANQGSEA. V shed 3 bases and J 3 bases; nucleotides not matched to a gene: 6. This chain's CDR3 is CSVELRDRGTDTQYF. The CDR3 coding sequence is TGCAGCGTTGAGTTGCGGGACAGGGGAACAGATACGCAGTATTTT.

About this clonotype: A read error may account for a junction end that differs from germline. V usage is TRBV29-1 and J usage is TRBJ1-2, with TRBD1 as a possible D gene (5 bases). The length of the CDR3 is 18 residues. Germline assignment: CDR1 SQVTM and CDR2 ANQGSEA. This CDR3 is CSVGAPTGTRVADYGNTF. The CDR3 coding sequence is TGCAGCGTTGGGGCACCAACAGGAACTCGAGTGGCTGACTATGGCAACACCTTC.

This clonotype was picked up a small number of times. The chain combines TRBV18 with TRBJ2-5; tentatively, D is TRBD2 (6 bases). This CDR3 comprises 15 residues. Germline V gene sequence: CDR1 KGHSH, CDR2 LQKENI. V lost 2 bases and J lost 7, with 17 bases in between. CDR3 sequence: CASSPATGTRGTQYF. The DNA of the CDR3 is TGTGCCAGCTCACCAGCAACCGGGACGCGGGGGACCCAGTACTTC. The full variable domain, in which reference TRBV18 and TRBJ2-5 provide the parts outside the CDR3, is NAGVMQNPRHLVRRRGQEARLRCSPMKGHSHVYWYRQLPEEGLKFMVYLQKENIIDESGMPKERFSAEFPKEGPSILRIQQVVRGDSAAYFCASSPATGTRGTQYFGPGTRLLVL.

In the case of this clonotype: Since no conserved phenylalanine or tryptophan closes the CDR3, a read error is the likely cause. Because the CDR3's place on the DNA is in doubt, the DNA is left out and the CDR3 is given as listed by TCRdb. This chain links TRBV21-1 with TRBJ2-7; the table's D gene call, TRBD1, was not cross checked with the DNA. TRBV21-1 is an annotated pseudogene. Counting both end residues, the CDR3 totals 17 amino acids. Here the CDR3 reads CASSRTHSGTVAREQYL.

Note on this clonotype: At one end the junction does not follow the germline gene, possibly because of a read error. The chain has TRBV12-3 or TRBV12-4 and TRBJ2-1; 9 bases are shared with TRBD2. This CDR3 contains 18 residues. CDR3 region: CGSSAHRGVAGDNNGQFF. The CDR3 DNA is TGTGGCAGCAGTGCCCATAGAGGGGTAGCGGGAGACAACAATGGGCAGTTCTTC.

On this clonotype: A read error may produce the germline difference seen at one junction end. The CDR3 region is CTSAGGPNNEQFF. The CDR3 coding sequence is TGTACCAGCGCCGGAGGACCGAACAATGAGCAGTTCTTC. The rearrangement uses TRBV5-6 and TRBJ2-1; TRBD2 might be the D (5 bases). The CDR3 totals 13 residues. Germline-derived CDR1 and CDR2 are SGHDT and YYEEEE.

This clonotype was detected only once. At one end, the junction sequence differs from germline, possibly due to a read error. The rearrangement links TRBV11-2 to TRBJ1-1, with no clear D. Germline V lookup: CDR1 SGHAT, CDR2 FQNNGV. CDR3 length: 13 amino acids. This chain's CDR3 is CANSLGLNTEVFF. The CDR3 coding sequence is TGTGCCAACAGTTTAGGCCTGAACACTGAAGTTTTCTTT.

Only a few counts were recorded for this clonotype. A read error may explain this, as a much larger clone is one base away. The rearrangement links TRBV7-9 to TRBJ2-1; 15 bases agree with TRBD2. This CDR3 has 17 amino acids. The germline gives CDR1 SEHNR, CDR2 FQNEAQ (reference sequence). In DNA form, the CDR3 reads TGTGTCAGCAGCCCTGGGAGGACTAGCGGGAGGGCCGTTGAGCAGTTCTTC. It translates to CVSSPGRTSGRAVEQFF. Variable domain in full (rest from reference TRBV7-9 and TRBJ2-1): DTGVSQNPRHKITKRGQNVTFRCDPISEHNRLYWYRQTLGQGPEFLTYFQNEAQLEKSRLLSDRFSAERPKGSFSTLEIQRTEQGDSAMYLCVSSPGRTSGRAVEQFFGPGTRLTVL.

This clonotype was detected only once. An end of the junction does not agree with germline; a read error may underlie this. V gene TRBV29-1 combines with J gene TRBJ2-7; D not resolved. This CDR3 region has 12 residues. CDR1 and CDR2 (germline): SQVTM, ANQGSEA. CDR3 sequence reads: CSAGWGNRELYF. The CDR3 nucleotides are TGCAGCGCGGGTTGGGGTAACCGCGAGCTGTACTTC.

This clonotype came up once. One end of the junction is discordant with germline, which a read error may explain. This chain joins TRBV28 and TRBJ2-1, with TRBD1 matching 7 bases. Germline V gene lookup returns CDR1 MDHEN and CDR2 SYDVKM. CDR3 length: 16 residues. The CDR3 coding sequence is TGTGCCAGCAACCCCCCGGAGCGAGGGGGCTACAATGGGCAGTTCTTC. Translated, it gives CASNPPERGGYNGQFF.

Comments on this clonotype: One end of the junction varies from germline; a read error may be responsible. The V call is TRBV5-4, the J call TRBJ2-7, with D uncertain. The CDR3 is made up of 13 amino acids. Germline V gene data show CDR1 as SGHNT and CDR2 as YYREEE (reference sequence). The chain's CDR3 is CASSFASPVEQCF. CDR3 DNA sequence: TGTGCCAGCAGCTTCGCCTCACCAGTCGAGCAGTGCTTC.